The next 7 T cell receptor beta chains were all read from a single sample in a study of molecular identifiers for immune sequencing clone quantification. TCRdb itself ran the PCR reads through MiXCR, one entry per CDR3 protein. The sample has over 300,000 distinct CDR3 sequences; roughly 23% are singletons. The sample consisted of naive CD8+ T cells from blood, with Jurkat cell RNA spiked in. The sample's subset: FACS-sorted CD8+CD4-CCR7+CD45RA+ naive T cells. The receptors derive from a human donor in good health. Some libraries in this study had Jurkat cell RNA spiked in.

This clonotype came up many times. The rearrangement links TRBV7-6 to TRBJ2-5; D gene uncertain. V was pared by 5 bases and J by 0 bases, with 13 bases between. This CDR3 is 15 amino acids long. Germline loops: CDR1 SGHVS, CDR2 FNYEAQ. CDR3 DNA: TGTGCCAGCAGCCGGTCCGACGTAGACCAAGAGACCCAGTACTTC. This translates into CASSRSDVDQETQYF. Full variable domain (rest looked up from reference TRBV7-6 and TRBJ2-5): GAGVSQSPRYKVTKRGQDVALRCDPISGHVSLYWYRQALGQGPEFLTYFNYEAQQDKSGLPNDRFSAERPEGSISTLTIQRTEQRDSAMYRCASSRSDVDQETQYFGPGTRLLVL.

The chain joins TRBV28 to TRBJ2-1; perhaps TRBD2 as D (6 bases). The CDR3 totals 14 residues. Trimming removed 10 bases from V and 5 bases from J, with 18 bases in between. Germline CDR1 reads MDHEN; CDR2 reads SYDVKM. CDR3 loop: CATRPGTLNNEQFF. DNA of the CDR3: TGTGCCACAAGACCCGGGACTCTCAACAATGAGCAGTTCTTC.

The chain has TRBV5-5 and TRBJ2-3, with D perhaps matching TRBD1 or TRBD2 (5 bases each). The germline gives CDR1 SGHKS, CDR2 YYEKEE (reference sequence). This CDR3 contains 15 residues. Trimming pared 1 base from V and 6 bases from J, leaving 15 bases between. The CDR3 nucleotides read TGTGCCAGCAGCTTGATTGGGACCCACCTGGATACGCAGTATTTT. Its translation: CASSLIGTHLDTQYF.

In this sample, this clonotype turned up many times. The V gene is TRBV7-9, the J gene TRBJ1-1, with 7 bases fitting TRBD1. The CDR3 runs 14 residues. The germline V gene has CDR1 SEHNR and CDR2 FQNEAQ (reference sequence). The V gene end was trimmed by 1 base and the J gene end by 2 bases; junction bases not matched to a gene: 1. The CDR3 region is CASSLEGANTEAFF. In DNA form, the CDR3 reads TGTGCCAGCAGCTTAGAGGGGGCAAACACTGAAGCTTTCTTT.

The V and J genes are TRBV4-3 and TRBJ2-6; D may match TRBD1 or TRBD2 (5 bases each). The V and J ends lost 0 bases and 0 bases respectively, with 21 bases between them. Germline values: CDR1 LGHNA, CDR2 YSLEER. The CDR3 covers 21 residues. Here the CDR3 reads CASSQDRFRGGLNSGANVLTF. CDR3 sequence (DNA): TGCGCCAGCAGCCAAGATCGTTTTCGGGGCGGGTTGAACTCTGGGGCCAACGTCCTGACTTTC.

To note about this clonotype: A much larger clone lies a single base off, so this may be a read error. The chain carries TRBV7-9 and TRBJ2-1; a weak D match, TRBD2 (6 bases). Germline values: CDR1 SEHNR, CDR2 FQNEAQ (reference sequence). The CDR3 is 15 amino acids. V was cut by 5 bases and J by 6 bases, with 17 bases left in between. For the CDR3, the DNA is TGTGCCAGCAGCGTAGTGGTTAGCGGAAGCAATGAGCAGTTCTTC. As protein: CASSVVVSGSNEQFF.

In this sample, this clonotype turned up many times. V is TRBV7-9 and J is TRBJ2-3, with D unclear. With 1 base removed from V and 4 bases from J, the gap between germline ends came to 9 bases. This CDR3 spans 14 amino acids. Germline assignment: CDR1 SEHNR and CDR2 FQNEAQ (reference sequence). In nucleotides, the CDR3 is TGTGCCAGCAGCTTAGTGGTCAGGCCAGATACGCAGTATTTT. This sequence encodes CASSLVVRPDTQYF.